The T cell receptor (beta chain) described here comes from a study of blood T cell repertoires in COVID-19. Study as a whole: Acute-phase and convalescent COVID-19 samples originated in the United States, Italy and Spain.

Repertoires were generated with immunoSEQ multiplex PCR, while TCRdb's copy carries only in-frame clones and drops some. This sample carries about 58,000 clones, around 79% of them seen once, and the ten largest clones take nearly 5%. The receptor was derived from a human donor in a cohort sampled during active COVID-19. The specimen was peripheral blood.

The CDR3 region is CASSEGGLYEQYF. CDR3 nucleotides: TGCGCCAGCAGTGAGGGGGGCCTCTACGAGCAGTACTTC. The chain is built from TRBV10-1 and TRBJ2-7; a weak D match, TRBD1 (6 bases). With 2 bases removed from V and 3 bases from J, the gap between germline ends came to 8 bases. The CDR3 is made up of 13 amino acids. Germline V gives CDR1 WNHNN, CDR2 SYGVQD (reference sequence).